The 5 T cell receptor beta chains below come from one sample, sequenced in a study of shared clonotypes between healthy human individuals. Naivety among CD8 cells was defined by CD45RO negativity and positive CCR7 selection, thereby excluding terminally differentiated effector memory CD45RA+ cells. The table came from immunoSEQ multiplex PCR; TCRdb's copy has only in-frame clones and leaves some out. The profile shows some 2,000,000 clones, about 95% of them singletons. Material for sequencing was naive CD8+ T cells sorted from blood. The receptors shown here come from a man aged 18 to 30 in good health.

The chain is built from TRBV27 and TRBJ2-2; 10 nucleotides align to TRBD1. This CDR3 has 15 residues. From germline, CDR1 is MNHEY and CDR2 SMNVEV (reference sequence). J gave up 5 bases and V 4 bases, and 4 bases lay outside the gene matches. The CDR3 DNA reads TGTGCCAGCAGTTCGACAGGGGGCTGGACCGGGGAGCTGTTTTTT. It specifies CASSSTGGWTGELFF.

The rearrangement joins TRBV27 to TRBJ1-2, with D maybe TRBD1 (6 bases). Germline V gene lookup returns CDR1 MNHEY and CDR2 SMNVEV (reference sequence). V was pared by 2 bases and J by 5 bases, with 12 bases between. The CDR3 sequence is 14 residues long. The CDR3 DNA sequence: TGTGCCAGCAGTTTAAGGGGGTGGGGATATGGCTACACCTTC. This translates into CASSLRGWGYGYTF.

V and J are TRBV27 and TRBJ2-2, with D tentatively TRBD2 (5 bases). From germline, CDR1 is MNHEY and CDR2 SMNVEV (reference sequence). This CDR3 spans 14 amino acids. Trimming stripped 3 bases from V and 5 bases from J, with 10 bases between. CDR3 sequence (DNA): TGTGCCAGCAGTTTTGGACTGATAACCGGGGAGCTGTTTTTT. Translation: CASSFGLITGELFF.

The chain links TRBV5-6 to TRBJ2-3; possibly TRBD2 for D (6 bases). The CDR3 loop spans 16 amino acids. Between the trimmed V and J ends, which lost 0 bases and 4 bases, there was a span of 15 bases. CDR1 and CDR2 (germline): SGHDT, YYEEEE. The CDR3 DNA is TGTGCCAGCAGCTTGGGAGGGGCGGGAAGGGCAGATACGCAGTATTTT. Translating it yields CASSLGGAGRADTQYF.

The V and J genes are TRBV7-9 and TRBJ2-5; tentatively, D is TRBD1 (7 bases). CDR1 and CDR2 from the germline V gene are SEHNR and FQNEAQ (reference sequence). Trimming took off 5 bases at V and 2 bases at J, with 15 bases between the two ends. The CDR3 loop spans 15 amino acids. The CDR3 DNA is TGTGCCAGCAGCCAGCAGGGGGAGGTACAAGAGACCCAGTACTTC. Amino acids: CASSQQGEVQETQYF.